Included here is one TCR beta chain sequence, with context. What it binds is not known. CDR1 and CDR2 from the germline V gene are KGHDR and SFDVKD. This CDR3 has 15 residues. Between the trimmed V and J ends, which lost 2 bases and 0 bases, there was a span of 6 bases. This specimen belongs to a study of T-cell memory formation after mild COVID-19. Study-wide points: Some responding clones appeared in pre-infection memory, suggesting cross-reactive memory joined. Second-wave clones with a day 37 peak had unconfirmed SARS-CoV-2 specificity.

In TCRdb, the 5' RACE reads were re-called with MiXCR into one record per CDR3 protein. The data contain some 130,000 distinct CDR3 sequences, approximately 25% of them singletons. The chain links TRBV24-1 to TRBJ2-2, with a tentative D call TRBD1 (5 bases). Sequencing was performed on PBMCs or a T cell subset sorted from them (not recorded which). This TCR was sampled from an adult woman who had mild COVID-19 (a few samples of this study predate the infection). Cell type and time point are not known. CDR3 sequence: CATSDSRANTGELFF. As DNA, the CDR3 is TGTGCCACCAGTGATTCCAGGGCGAACACCGGGGAGCTGTTTTTT.